This TCR beta chain was recovered during a study of Tregs in tolerant kidney transplant recipients. The study, taken as a whole, reports: This study did not directly address biological reproducibility. The small number of patients limits these findings pending further validation.

The length of the CDR3 is 15 residues. Germline V gene sequence: CDR1 MNHNY, CDR2 SVGAGI (reference sequence). The ends were cut back, 0 bases at V and 4 bases at J, with 12 bases in the middle. Sequenced by immunoSEQ multiplex PCR; TCRdb stores in-frame clones only, minus some. The sample carries tens of thousands of clones, less than 90% recorded once. For this clone: Its antigen is unknown.

Source material: CD4+ T cells from blood. The clonotype was recovered from a human donor in good health. V is TRBV6-6 and J is TRBJ1-2; D is ambiguous. The CDR3 bases are TGTGCCAGCAGTTACTCCCCGACACTAAGCTATGGCTACACCTTC. Translated, it gives CASSYSPTLSYGYTF.